This TCR beta chain was recorded in a study of blood T cell repertoires in COVID-19. Study in general: Acute and convalescent COVID-19 samples came from the United States, Italy and Spain.

Trimming took 9 bases from V and 4 from J; bases not matched to a gene: 14. The length of the CDR3 is 15 residues. Germline-derived CDR1 and CDR2 are LNHDA and SQIVND (reference sequence). Enrollment of patients from Seattle took place during active infection, with longitudinal follow-up. Clones were read by immunoSEQ multiplex PCR, and TCRdb kept only the in-frame ones, dropping some. The data show a few hundred thousand clones, around 92% seen once. Sequencing was done on a sample of peripheral blood. The clonotype was recovered from a woman in her 30s with COVID-19, enrolled during active disease. This rearrangement joins TRBV19 to TRBJ1-1, with 7 bases aligning to TRBD1. The CDR3 loop is CASRIGTARGTEAFF. The CDR3 DNA reads TGTGCCAGCAGAATCGGGACAGCCCGGGGCACTGAAGCTTTCTTT.